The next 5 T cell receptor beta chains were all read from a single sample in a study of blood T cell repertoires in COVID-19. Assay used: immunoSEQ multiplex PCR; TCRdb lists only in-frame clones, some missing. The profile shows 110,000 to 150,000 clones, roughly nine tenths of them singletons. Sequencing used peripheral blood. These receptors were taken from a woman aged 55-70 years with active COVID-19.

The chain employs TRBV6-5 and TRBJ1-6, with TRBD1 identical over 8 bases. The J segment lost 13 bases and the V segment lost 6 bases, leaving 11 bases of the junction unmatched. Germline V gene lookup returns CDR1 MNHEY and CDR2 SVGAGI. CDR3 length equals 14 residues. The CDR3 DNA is TGTGCCAGCAGCCTGGACAGGGCCCTTTCCCCCCTCCACTTT. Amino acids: CASSLDRALSPLHF.

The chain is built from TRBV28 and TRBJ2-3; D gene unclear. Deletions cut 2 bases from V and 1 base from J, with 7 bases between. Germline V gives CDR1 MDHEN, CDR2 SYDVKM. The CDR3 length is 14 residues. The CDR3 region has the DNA TGTGCCAGCAGTTTACCCGGAGGCACAGATACGCAGTATTTT. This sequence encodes CASSLPGGTDTQYF.

CDR3 DNA: TGTGCCAGCAGCTTAGGAGGCCAGCAATCCCAAGAGACCCAGTACTTC. This gives the protein CASSLGGQQSQETQYF. The genes are TRBV7-6 and TRBJ2-5; no clear D gene. The CDR3 is made up of 16 amino acids. Germline CDR1 reads SGHVS; CDR2 reads FNYEAQ. V lost 1 base and J lost 1, with 13 bases in between.

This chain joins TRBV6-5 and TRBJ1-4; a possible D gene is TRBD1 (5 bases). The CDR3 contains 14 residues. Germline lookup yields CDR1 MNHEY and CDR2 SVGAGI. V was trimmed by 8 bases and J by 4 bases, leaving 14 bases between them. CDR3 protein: CASLLRGFNEKLFF. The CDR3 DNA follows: TGTGCCAGCCTCCTGCGGGGGTTTAATGAAAAACTGTTTTTT.

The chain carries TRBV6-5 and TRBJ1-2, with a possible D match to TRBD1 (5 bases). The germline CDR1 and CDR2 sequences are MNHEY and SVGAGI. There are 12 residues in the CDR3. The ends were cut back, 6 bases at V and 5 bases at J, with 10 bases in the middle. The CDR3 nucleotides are TGTGCCAGCAGCCAGGACACGTATGGCTACACCTTC. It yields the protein CASSQDTYGYTF.